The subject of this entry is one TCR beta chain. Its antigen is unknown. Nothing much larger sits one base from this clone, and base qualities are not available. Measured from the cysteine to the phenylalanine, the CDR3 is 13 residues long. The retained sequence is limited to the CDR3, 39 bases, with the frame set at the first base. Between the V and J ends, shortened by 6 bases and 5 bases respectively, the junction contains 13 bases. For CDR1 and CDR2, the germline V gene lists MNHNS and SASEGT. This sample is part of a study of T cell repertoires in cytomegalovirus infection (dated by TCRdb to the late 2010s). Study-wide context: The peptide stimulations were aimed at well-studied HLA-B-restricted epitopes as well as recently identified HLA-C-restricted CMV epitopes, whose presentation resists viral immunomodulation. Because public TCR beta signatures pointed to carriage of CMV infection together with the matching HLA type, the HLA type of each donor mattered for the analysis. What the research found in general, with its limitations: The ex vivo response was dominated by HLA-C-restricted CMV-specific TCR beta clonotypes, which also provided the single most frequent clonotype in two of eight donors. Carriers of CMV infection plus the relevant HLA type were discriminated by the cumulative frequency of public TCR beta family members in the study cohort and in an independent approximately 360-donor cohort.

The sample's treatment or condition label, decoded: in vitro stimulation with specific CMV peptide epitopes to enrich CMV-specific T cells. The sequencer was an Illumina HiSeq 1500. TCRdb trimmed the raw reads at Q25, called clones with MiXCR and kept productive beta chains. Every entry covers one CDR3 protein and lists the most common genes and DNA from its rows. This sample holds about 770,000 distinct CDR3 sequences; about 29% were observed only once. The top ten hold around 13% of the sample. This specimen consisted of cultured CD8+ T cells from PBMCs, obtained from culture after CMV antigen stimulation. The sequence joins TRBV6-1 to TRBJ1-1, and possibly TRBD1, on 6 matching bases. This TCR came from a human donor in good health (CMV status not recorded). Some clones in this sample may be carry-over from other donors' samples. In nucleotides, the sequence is TGTGCCAGCAGGTCAGGGGCTGTAACTGAAGCTTTCTTT. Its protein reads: CASRSGAVTEAFF.